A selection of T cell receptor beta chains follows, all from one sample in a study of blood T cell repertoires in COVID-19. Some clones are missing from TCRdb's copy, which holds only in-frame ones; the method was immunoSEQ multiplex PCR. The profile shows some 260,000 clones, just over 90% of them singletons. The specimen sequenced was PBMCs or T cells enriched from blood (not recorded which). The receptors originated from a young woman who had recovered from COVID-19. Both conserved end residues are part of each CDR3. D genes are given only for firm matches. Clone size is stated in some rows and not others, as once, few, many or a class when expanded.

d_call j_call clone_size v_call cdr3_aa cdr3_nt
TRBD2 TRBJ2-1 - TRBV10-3 CAITPSSGRAHNEQFF TGTGCCATCACTCCCTCCAGCGGGAGGGCTCATAATGAGCAGTTCTTC
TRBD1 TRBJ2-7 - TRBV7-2 CASSLGWRGQGTYEQYF TGTGCCAGCAGCTTAGGATGGCGGGGACAGGGAACCTACGAGCAGTACTTC
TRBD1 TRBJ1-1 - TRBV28 CASSLGQGNTEAFF TGTGCCAGCAGTCTAGGACAGGGGAACACTGAAGCTTTCTTT
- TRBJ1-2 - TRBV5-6 CASSWAVGRSYGYTF TGTGCCAGCAGCTGGGCTGTTGGCAGGTCCTACGGCTACACCTTC
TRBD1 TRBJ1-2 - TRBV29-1 CSVGDRGNYGYTF TGCAGCGTGGGGGACAGGGGTAACTATGGCTACACCTTC
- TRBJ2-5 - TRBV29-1 CSVVKGGGIETQYF TGCAGCGTTGTCAAAGGGGGCGGGATCGAGACCCAGTACTTC
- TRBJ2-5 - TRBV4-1 CASSPTGLETQYF TGCGCCAGCAGCCCCACAGGGCTAGAGACCCAGTACTTC
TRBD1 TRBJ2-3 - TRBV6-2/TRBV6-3 CASSQDRASDTQYF TGTGCCAGCAGTCAGGACAGGGCATCGGATACGCAGTATTTT
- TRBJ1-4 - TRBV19 CASSHGGGTNEKLFF TGTGCCAGTAGCCATGGGGGGGGTACTAATGAAAAACTGTTTTTT
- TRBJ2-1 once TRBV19 CASSIFGEVRNEQFF TGTGCCAGTAGTATATTCGGGGAAGTCAGGAATGAGCAGTTCTTC
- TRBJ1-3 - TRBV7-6 CASSFPEGGTGNTIYF TGTGCCAGCAGCTTCCCGGAGGGGGGGACGGGAAACACCATATATTTT
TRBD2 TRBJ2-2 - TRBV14 CASSQCSRGGLRDTGELFF TGTGCCAGCAGCCAATGTTCGCGGGGGGGGCTGAGGGACACCGGGGAGCTGTTTTTT
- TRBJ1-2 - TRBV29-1 CSVEDRYGYTF TGCAGCGTGGAAGACCGCTATGGCTACACCTTC
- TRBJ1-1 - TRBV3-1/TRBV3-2 CASSQDLFRGPNTEAFF TGTGCCAGCAGCCAAGATCTTTTCAGGGGACCTAACACTGAAGCTTTCTTT
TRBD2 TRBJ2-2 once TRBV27 CASSPTGLAGNTGELFF TGTGCCAGCAGCCCCACGGGACTAGCGGGGAACACCGGGGAGCTGTTTTTT
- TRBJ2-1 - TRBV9 CASSGSGFAYNEQFF TGTGCCAGCAGCGGAAGCGGGTTCGCCTACAATGAGCAGTTCTTC